This T cell receptor beta chain was obtained from a study of T-cell reconstitution after alpha-beta-depleted transplantation in children. Study observations and caveats: Two months or so post-transplant, alpha-beta T cells reportedly derived from several hundred expanded graft clones. When one year had passed after transplant, most T-cell counts and diversity came from newly produced T cells. From surviving recipient T cells and thymic progenitors came the high day-60 TCRbeta diversity observed in some patients.

Preparing the TCRbeta library involved the use of unique molecular identifiers. TCRdb ran MiXCR on the PCR reads and lists one entry per CDR3 protein. The sample yields about 830,000 distinct CDR3 sequences, about 16% seen once. This clonotype was observed at least ten times. As yet, its antigen is unknown. The CDR3 has 15 amino acids. V was trimmed by 4 bases and J by 9 bases, leaving 19 bases between them. The rearrangement joins TRBV12-3 or TRBV12-4 to TRBJ2-1, with a weak D call TRBD2 (6 bases). This TCR came from a male patient younger than 18 who had a stem cell transplant for acute lymphoblastic leukemia, so the T cells may come from the graft donor. The sequenced sample was PBMCs, mostly from graft donor cells, obtained 360 days after TCRalphabeta/CD19-depleted stem cell transplant. The CDR3 loop reads CASSSVRLGNGEQFF. In nucleotides, the CDR3 is TGTGCCAGCAGTTCCGTACGACTAGGGAACGGTGAGCAGTTCTTC.